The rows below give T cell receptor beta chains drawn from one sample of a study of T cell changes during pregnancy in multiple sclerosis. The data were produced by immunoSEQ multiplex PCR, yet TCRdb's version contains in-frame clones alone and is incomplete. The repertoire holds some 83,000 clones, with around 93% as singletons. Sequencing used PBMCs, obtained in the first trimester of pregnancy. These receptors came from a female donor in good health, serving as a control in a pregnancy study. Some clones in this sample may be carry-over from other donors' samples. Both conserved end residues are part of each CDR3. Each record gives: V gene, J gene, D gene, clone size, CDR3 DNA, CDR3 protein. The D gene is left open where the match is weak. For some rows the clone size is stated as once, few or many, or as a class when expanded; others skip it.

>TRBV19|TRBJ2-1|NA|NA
TGTGCCTCCTCAGGGATTTGGAGAAACAATGAGCAGTTCTTC
CASSGIWRNNEQFF
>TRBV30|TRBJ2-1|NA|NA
TGTGCCTGGAGTGTACACAGGATTCTACCTTGGCGCCGGGCCTACAATGAGCAGTTCTTC
CAWSVHRILPWRRAYNEQFF
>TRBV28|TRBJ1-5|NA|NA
TGTGCCAGCAGTTTCGTTTATAGCAATCAGCCCCAGCATTTT
CASSFVYSNQPQHF
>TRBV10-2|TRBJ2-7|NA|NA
TGCGCCAGCAGTGAGCCCGCTGGGGGGGCCGAGCAGTACTTC
CASSEPAGGAEQYF
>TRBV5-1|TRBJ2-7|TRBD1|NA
TGCGCCAGCAGCCCCGGGACAGCCTCCGTCTCAGGGCAGTACTTC
CASSPGTASVSGQYF
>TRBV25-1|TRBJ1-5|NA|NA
TGTGCCAGCAGTGGAGGAGCGAGGAGCAATCAGCCCCAGCATTTT
CASSGGARSNQPQHF
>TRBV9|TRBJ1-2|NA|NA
TGTGCCAGCAGCGTGGACAGCACGAACTATGGCTACACCTTC
CASSVDSTNYGYTF
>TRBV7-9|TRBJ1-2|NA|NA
TGTGCCAGCACCTTGACAGGAACTAACTATGGCTACACCTTC
CASTLTGTNYGYTF
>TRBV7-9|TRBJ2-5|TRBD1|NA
TGTGCCAGCAGCTCTGACAGGGGGCCGGAGACCCAGTACTTC
CASSSDRGPETQYF
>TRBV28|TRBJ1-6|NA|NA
TGTGCCAGCAGTCAATTTCAGGGGCGTTCACCCCTCCACTTT
CASSQFQGRSPLHF
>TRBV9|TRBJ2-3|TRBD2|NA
TGTGCCAGCAGCGAAACTAGCGGGGCCACAGATACGCAGTATTTT
CASSETSGATDTQYF
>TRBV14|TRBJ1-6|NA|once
TGTGCCAGCAGGCTATATTCAGGGATCGGCTATAATTCACCCCTCCACTTT
CASRLYSGIGYNSPLHF
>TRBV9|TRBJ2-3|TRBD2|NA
TGTGCCAGCAGAAGACCGGGAGGACTAGCTAGCACAGATACGCAGTATTTT
CASRRPGGLASTDTQYF
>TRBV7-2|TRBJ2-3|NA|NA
TGTGCCAGCAGCTGGGGGGGCGGAAATACGCAGTATTTT
CASSWGGGNTQYF
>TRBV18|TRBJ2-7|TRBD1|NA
TGTGCCAGCTCACTCCCCCTCAGACAGGGGGTGGCTCGCGAGCAGTACTTC
CASSLPLRQGVAREQYF
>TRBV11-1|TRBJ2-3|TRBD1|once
TGTGCCAGCAGCTTAACGGACAGGGGAGCAGATACGCAGTATTTT
CASSLTDRGADTQYF
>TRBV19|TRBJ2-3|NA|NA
TGTGCCAGTAGTATCGGGAGCGTCACAGATACGCAGTATTTT
CASSIGSVTDTQYF